A selection of T cell receptor beta chains follows, all from one sample in a study of blood T cell repertoires in COVID-19. Sequenced by immunoSEQ multiplex PCR; TCRdb stores in-frame clones only, minus some. The table includes approximately 97,000 clones, 90% detected once. The sample taken for sequencing was peripheral blood. The receptors come from a man aged 60 to 75 with acute or convalescent COVID-19. Each CDR3 is given with its conserved first and last residue. Each record gives: clone size, D gene, V gene, J gene, CDR3 DNA, CDR3 protein. A D gene is named only where the DNA matches it firmly. The listing skips clone size in some rows; elsewhere it reads once, few, many or a size class.

once	.	TRBV20-1	TRBJ2-1	TGCAGTGCTAGTTTCATGAGAAACAATGAGCAGTTCTTC	CSASFMRNNEQFF
.	TRBD2	TRBV15	TRBJ2-1	TGTGCCACCAGCAGAGTATCGGCGGGGGGGCGCGGTGAGCAGTTCTTC	CATSRVSAGGRGEQFF
.	.	TRBV10-3	TRBJ2-2	TGTGCCACCAAGGGGCATACGGATGCGAACACCGGGGAGCTGTTTTTT	CATKGHTDANTGELFF
.	.	TRBV19	TRBJ1-6	TGTGCCAGTAGTGCAGATGTGAATTCACCCCTCCACTTT	CASSADVNSPLHF
.	.	TRBV2	TRBJ1-1	TGTGCCAGCAGCACCACAGGGATCGAAGCTTTCTTT	CASSTTGIEAFF
once	.	TRBV6-6	TRBJ1-1	TGTGCCAGCAAAATTTCGGGACAGAACACTGAAGCTTTCTTT	CASKISGQNTEAFF
.	TRBD1	TRBV7-9	TRBJ1-1	TGTGCCAGCAGCCACACAGGGGAGGCTGAAGCTTTCTTT	CASSHTGEAEAFF
.	.	TRBV20-1	TRBJ1-2	TGCAGTGTTCGGGAGGGGGGTGGCTACACCTTC	CSVREGGGYTF
.	.	TRBV7-6	TRBJ1-2	TGTGCCAGCAGCTTGGAACTGGGGGGGGTCTATGGCTACACCTTC	CASSLELGGVYGYTF
.	.	TRBV5-1	TRBJ1-4	TGCGCCAGCAGCTTGGTTGGGGGGATTAATGAAAAACTGTTTTTT	CASSLVGGINEKLFF
.	.	TRBV10-3	TRBJ1-2	TGTGCCTCGACCGGACAGCTCCAAGCTAACTATGGCTACACCTTC	CASTGQLQANYGYTF
.	.	TRBV4-1	TRBJ1-5	TGCGCCAGCAGCCTTGAGCCAGGGATAGGTAATCAGCCCCAGCATTTT	CASSLEPGIGNQPQHF
.	.	TRBV2	TRBJ1-1	TGTGCCCGGGGGAGGGCTGAAGCTTTCTTT	CARGRAEAFF
once	.	TRBV5-6	TRBJ2-3	TGTGCCAGCAGGAATTACAGGGTCACAGATACGCAGTATTTT	CASRNYRVTDTQYF
.	.	TRBV5-6	TRBJ2-3	TGTGCCAGCAGCTGGCAAGATACGCAGTATTTT	CASSWQDTQYF
.	TRBD2	TRBV27	TRBJ2-5	TGTGCCAGCAGTCTAGCGGGGGGGCTCGTAGAGACCCAGTACTTC	CASSLAGGLVETQYF
.	TRBD1	TRBV5-1	TRBJ1-2	TGCGCCAGCGGGACAGGGGATAACTATGGCTACACCTTC	CASGTGDNYGYTF
.	.	TRBV2	TRBJ1-4	TGTGCCAGCAGCCGGGAAAATGAAAAACTGTTTTTT	CASSRENEKLFF
.	.	TRBV4-2	TRBJ2-3	TGTGCCAGCAGCCCCCGCCTTGGCTTAACCCAGACTAGTTGGGTGAGAGATACGCAGTATTTT	CASSPRLGLTQTSWVRDTQYF
.	.	TRBV5-1	TRBJ1-4	TGCGCCAGCAGCTTAAGAGAGGAGAATGAAAAACTGTTTTTT	CASSLREENEKLFF
.	.	TRBV2	TRBJ2-7	TGTGCCAGCAGACTCCGACAGGTTACCTACGAGCAGTACTTC	CASRLRQVTYEQYF
once	.	TRBV2	TRBJ1-3	TGTGCTAGCAGTGAATGGGCAGTCTCTGGAAACACCATATATTTT	CASSEWAVSGNTIYF
.	.	TRBV18	TRBJ1-1	TGTGCCAGCTCGCGGAAGGAAAAAACTAACACTGAAGCTTTCTTT	CASSRKEKTNTEAFF
.	.	TRBV3-1/TRBV3-2	TRBJ2-1	TGTGCCAGCAGCCCCAGCGAGAACTCCTACAATGAGCAGTTCTTC	CASSPSENSYNEQFF
.	.	TRBV4-1	TRBJ1-6	TGCGCCAGCAGCCAAGTTATCGGGACATCAAATTCACCCCTCCACTTT	CASSQVIGTSNSPLHF
.	.	TRBV2	TRBJ1-4	TGTGCCAGCAGTGCCACCGGAGCAACTAATGAAAAACTGTTTTTT	CASSATGATNEKLFF
.	TRBD1	TRBV2	TRBJ1-4	TGTGCCAGCACCTGGGACAGGGATAAAGAAAAACTGTTTTTT	CASTWDRDKEKLFF
.	.	TRBV20-1	TRBJ2-1	TGCAGTGCTAGAGGGGGAGGTGAGCAGTTCTTC	CSARGGGEQFF
.	.	TRBV5-6	TRBJ1-1	TGTGCCAGCAGCGTGCGAGGGGGTCTGCGGACCACTGAAGCTTTCTTT	CASSVRGGLRTTEAFF
few	.	TRBV10-3	TRBJ1-5	TGTGCCATCCAAGAATACCAGGGGCACGATCAGCCCCAGCATTTT	CAIQEYQGHDQPQHF
once	TRBD1	TRBV10-1	TRBJ1-1	TGCGCCAGCAGTGCCCGTGGACAGGGTAGTGGGGAATTCACTGAAGCTTTCTTT	CASSARGQGSGEFTEAFF
.	TRBD2	TRBV5-6	TRBJ2-3	TGTGCCAGCAGCTTGAACGGGGGGGGCACAGATACGCAGTATTTT	CASSLNGGGTDTQYF
.	.	TRBV30	TRBJ1-5	TGTGCCTGGAGGCAGGGGAATAGCAATCAGCCCCAGCATTTT	CAWRQGNSNQPQHF
.	TRBD1	TRBV3-1/TRBV3-2	TRBJ1-2	TGTGCCAGCAGCCAAATAACCGGGACAGGGACTTCCTTC	CASSQITGTGTSF
.	.	TRBV12-5	TRBJ1-1	TGTGCTAGTGGTTTGGGTTCTCAAACAAGGAACACTGAAGCTTTCTTT	CASGLGSQTRNTEAFF
.	.	TRBV15	TRBJ1-1	TGTGCCACCAGCAGAGATCGGGAGGGACCTGAAGCTTTCTTT	CATSRDREGPEAFF
.	TRBD1	TRBV19	TRBJ1-1	TGTGCCAGTAGAAAACAGGGGGAGAACACTGAAGCTTTCTTT	CASRKQGENTEAFF
.	TRBD2	TRBV3-1/TRBV3-2	TRBJ2-5	TGTGCCAGCAGCCCCCGACTAGCGAGGGATGTGACCCAGTACTTC	CASSPRLARDVTQYF
.	TRBD1	TRBV5-4	TRBJ1-2	TGTGCCAGCAGCCGGGACAGGGGGGACTATGGCTACACCTTC	CASSRDRGDYGYTF
.	.	TRBV5-1	TRBJ2-3	TGCGCCAGCAGCCTAGGGAGGCCCGAAGATACGCAGTATTTT	CASSLGRPEDTQYF
.	.	TRBV27	TRBJ1-6	TGTGCCAGCAGCTACCTACAGGGAAGCTCTTATAATTCACCCCTCCACTTT	CASSYLQGSSYNSPLHF
.	TRBD1	TRBV3-1/TRBV3-2	TRBJ2-4	TGTGCCAGCAGCCACCTAACAGGGAAGGGGGCAAACATTCAGTACTTC	CASSHLTGKGANIQYF
.	.	TRBV2	TRBJ1-5	TGTGCCAGCAGAAGGGGCACAGGAGGCAATCAGCCCCAGCATTTT	CASRRGTGGNQPQHF
.	.	TRBV12-3/TRBV12-4	TRBJ2-5	TGTGCCAGCAGTTATGAGACTCAAGAGACCCAGTACTTC	CASSYETQETQYF
.	TRBD2	TRBV5-1	TRBJ2-1	TGCGCCAGCAGCCCTCTAGCGGACCACAATGAGCAGTTCTTC	CASSPLADHNEQFF
.	TRBD1	TRBV6-2/TRBV6-3	TRBJ1-1	TGTGCCAGCAGTCAACAGGGGGTTGGTATCACTGAAGCTTTCTTT	CASSQQGVGITEAFF
.	TRBD2	TRBV5-1	TRBJ2-1	TGCGCCAGCAGCTTGAGGTCGGGACTAGCGGGGGGCAATGAGCAGTTCTTC	CASSLRSGLAGGNEQFF
.	.	TRBV6-5	TRBJ1-4	TGTGCCAGCAGGGACACAACTAATGAAAAACTGTTTTTT	CASRDTTNEKLFF
.	TRBD1	TRBV2	TRBJ1-1	TGTGCCAGCAGTGGACAGGGGTCTTTTGAAGCTTTCTTT	CASSGQGSFEAFF
once	TRBD1	TRBV5-1	TRBJ2-1	TGCGCCAGCAGCTCATCCGGGACAGGGGCGAAATTAAATGAGCAGTTCTTC	CASSSSGTGAKLNEQFF
.	.	TRBV27	TRBJ1-2	TGTGCCAGCAGTTACTCCGGGACAAACTATGGCTACACCTTC	CASSYSGTNYGYTF
.	TRBD1	TRBV11-3	TRBJ2-1	TGTGCCAGCAGCGCGGACAGGGGGCGTTACAATGAGCAGTTCTTC	CASSADRGRYNEQFF